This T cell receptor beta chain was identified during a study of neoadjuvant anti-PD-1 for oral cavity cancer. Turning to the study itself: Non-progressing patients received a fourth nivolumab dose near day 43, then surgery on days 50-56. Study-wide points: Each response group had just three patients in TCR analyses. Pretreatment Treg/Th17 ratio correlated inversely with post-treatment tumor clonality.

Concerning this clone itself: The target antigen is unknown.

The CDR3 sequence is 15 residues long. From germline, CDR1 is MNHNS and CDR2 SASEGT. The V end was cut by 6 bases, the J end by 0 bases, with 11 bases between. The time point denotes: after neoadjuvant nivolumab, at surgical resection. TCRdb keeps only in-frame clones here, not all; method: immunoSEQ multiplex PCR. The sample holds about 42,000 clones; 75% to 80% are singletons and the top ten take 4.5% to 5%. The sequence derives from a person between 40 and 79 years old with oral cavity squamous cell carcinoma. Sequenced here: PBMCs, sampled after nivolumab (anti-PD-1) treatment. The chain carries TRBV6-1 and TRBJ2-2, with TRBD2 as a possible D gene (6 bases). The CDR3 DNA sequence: TGTGCCAGCAGCCTAGCGCTTACGAACACCGGGGAGCTGTTTTTT. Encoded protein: CASSLALTNTGELFF.